The rows below give T cell receptor beta chains drawn from one sample of a study of blood T cells in healthy people across ages. TCRdb re-called the 5' RACE reads through MiXCR, storing one row per CDR3 protein. This sample has about 1.1 million distinct CDR3 sequences, with roughly two fifths found just once. Material: blood. Receptors originate from a young man in good health. CDR3s include the opening cysteine and the closing phenylalanine or tryptophan. D genes are given only for firm matches. Part of the rows lack a size; the others show once, few, many or a class for expanded clones.

clone size: NA; J gene: TRBJ1-6; V gene: TRBV25-1; D gene: TRBD1; CDR3 protein: CASSAQTGFYDSPLHF; CDR3 DNA: TGTGCCAGCAGTGCCCAGACAGGGTTCTATGATTCACCCCTCCACTTT
clone size: many; J gene: TRBJ2-7; V gene: TRBV29-1; D gene: NA; CDR3 protein: CSVEDNGSPSYEQYF; CDR3 DNA: TGCAGCGTTGAAGATAACGGGAGCCCCTCCTACGAGCAGTACTTC
clone size: NA; J gene: TRBJ2-7; V gene: TRBV25-1; D gene: NA; CDR3 protein: CASSDLTGSSYEQYF; CDR3 DNA: TGTGCCAGCAGTGACCTGACAGGTTCCTCCTACGAGCAGTACTTC
clone size: few; J gene: TRBJ2-1; V gene: TRBV27; D gene: TRBD2; CDR3 protein: CASSPGSGGLNEQFF; CDR3 DNA: TGTGCCAGCAGTCCAGGTAGCGGGGGGCTGAATGAGCAGTTCTTC
clone size: few; J gene: TRBJ2-2; V gene: TRBV4-3; D gene: TRBD1; CDR3 protein: CASSQVLQGAGELFF; CDR3 DNA: TGCGCCAGCAGCCAAGTACTACAGGGGGCCGGGGAGCTGTTTTTT
clone size: few; J gene: TRBJ1-2; V gene: TRBV20-1; D gene: TRBD1; CDR3 protein: CSATPGQGPYGYTF; CDR3 DNA: TGCAGTGCTACGCCGGGACAGGGACCCTATGGCTACACCTTC
clone size: few; J gene: TRBJ1-3; V gene: TRBV4-3; D gene: NA; CDR3 protein: CASSQMTNSGNTIYF; CDR3 DNA: TGCGCCAGCAGCCAAATGACCAACTCTGGAAACACCATATATTTT
clone size: few; J gene: TRBJ2-3; V gene: TRBV6-1; D gene: NA; CDR3 protein: CASTIGPFTDTQYF; CDR3 DNA: TGTGCCAGCACCATCGGGCCCTTCACAGATACGCAGTATTTT
clone size: NA; J gene: TRBJ2-7; V gene: TRBV25-1; D gene: TRBD1; CDR3 protein: CASSGSGTGNYEQYF; CDR3 DNA: TGTGCCAGCAGTGGGTCCGGGACAGGGAATTACGAGCAGTACTTC
clone size: NA; J gene: TRBJ1-4; V gene: TRBV7-2; D gene: NA; CDR3 protein: CASRTQATNEKLFF; CDR3 DNA: TGTGCCAGCAGGACCCAGGCAACTAATGAAAAACTGTTTTTT
clone size: many; J gene: TRBJ2-1; V gene: TRBV10-2; D gene: NA; CDR3 protein: CASSGNYNEQFF; CDR3 DNA: TGCGCCAGCAGTGGGAACTACAATGAGCAGTTCTTC
clone size: NA; J gene: TRBJ1-2; V gene: TRBV21-1; D gene: NA; CDR3 protein: CASSKERISTRGYTF; CDR3 DNA: TGTGCCAGCAGCAAAGAGAGGATCTCAACGCGTGGCTACACCTTC
clone size: NA; J gene: TRBJ2-3; V gene: TRBV5-1; D gene: NA; CDR3 protein: CASSPNVGFTDTQYF; CDR3 DNA: TGCGCCAGCAGCCCGAACGTTGGTTTCACAGATACGCAGTATTTT
clone size: few; J gene: TRBJ1-2; V gene: TRBV2; D gene: NA; CDR3 protein: CASSEVRPGNNGYTF; CDR3 DNA: TGTGCCAGCAGTGAAGTCAGGCCCGGGAACAATGGCTACACCTTC
clone size: NA; J gene: TRBJ2-1; V gene: TRBV4-3; D gene: TRBD1; CDR3 protein: CANSRRQGAYNEQFF; CDR3 DNA: TGCGCCAACAGCCGCAGACAGGGGGCCTACAATGAGCAGTTCTTC
clone size: NA; J gene: TRBJ1-1; V gene: TRBV20-1; D gene: NA; CDR3 protein: CSAREGPIQAFF; CDR3 DNA: TGCAGTGCTAGAGAGGGGCCCATCCAAGCTTTCTTT
clone size: few; J gene: TRBJ1-5; V gene: TRBV6-5; D gene: NA; CDR3 protein: CASSIGPRGDQPQHF; CDR3 DNA: TGTGCCAGCAGTATCGGACCGAGGGGGGATCAGCCCCAGCATTTT
clone size: few; J gene: TRBJ2-3; V gene: TRBV29-1; D gene: NA; CDR3 protein: CSVEIGQRAADTQYF; CDR3 DNA: TGCAGCGTTGAGATAGGACAGCGGGCGGCAGATACGCAGTATTTT
clone size: NA; J gene: TRBJ2-5; V gene: TRBV5-1; D gene: NA; CDR3 protein: CASSFVTGLANEQYF; CDR3 DNA: TGCGCCAGCAGCTTTGTGACTGGGCTAGCCAATGAGCAGTACTTC
clone size: many; J gene: TRBJ1-5; V gene: TRBV5-1; D gene: NA; CDR3 protein: CASSKGPTESNQPQHF; CDR3 DNA: TGCGCCAGCAGCAAGGGGCCAACCGAAAGCAATCAGCCCCAGCATTTT
clone size: NA; J gene: TRBJ2-1; V gene: TRBV29-1; D gene: TRBD1; CDR3 protein: CSTQKGQGGYNEQFF; CDR3 DNA: TGCAGCACGCAAAAGGGACAGGGGGGTTACAATGAGCAGTTCTTC
clone size: NA; J gene: TRBJ2-1; V gene: TRBV6-1; D gene: NA; CDR3 protein: CASSEVGLANEQFF; CDR3 DNA: TGTGCCAGCAGTGAAGTGGGCCTAGCGAATGAGCAGTTCTTC
clone size: few; J gene: TRBJ2-3; V gene: TRBV9; D gene: TRBD2; CDR3 protein: CASSVEAGGLRSTDTQYF; CDR3 DNA: TGTGCCAGCAGCGTAGAAGCGGGGGGCCTTCGAAGCACAGATACGCAGTATTTT
clone size: few; J gene: TRBJ2-5; V gene: TRBV10-3; D gene: NA; CDR3 protein: CAIRPAGGEETQYF; CDR3 DNA: TGTGCCATCAGACCGGCAGGGGGGGAAGAGACCCAGTACTTC
clone size: NA; J gene: TRBJ2-7; V gene: TRBV12-3/TRBV12-4; D gene: NA; CDR3 protein: CASSLEFISLTTEQYF; CDR3 DNA: TGTGCCAGCAGTTTGGAGTTTATCTCTTTAACCACCGAGCAGTACTTC
clone size: few; J gene: TRBJ1-6; V gene: TRBV5-1; D gene: NA; CDR3 protein: CASSLVGVPNSPLHF; CDR3 DNA: TGCGCCAGCAGCTTGGTCGGGGTTCCTAATTCACCCCTCCACTTT
clone size: NA; J gene: TRBJ2-7; V gene: TRBV28; D gene: NA; CDR3 protein: CASSLGQWTYEQYF; CDR3 DNA: TGTGCCAGCAGTTTAGGGCAGTGGACCTACGAGCAGTACTTC
clone size: NA; J gene: TRBJ1-2; V gene: TRBV7-9; D gene: TRBD1; CDR3 protein: CASSLEGRGSRFYGYTF; CDR3 DNA: TGTGCCAGCAGCTTAGAAGGCAGGGGGAGCAGGTTTTATGGCTACACCTTC